The entry that follows covers one T cell receptor (beta chain) sequence. Its antigen is still unknown. This record comes from a study of cytotoxic CD8 clonotypes in ibrutinib-treated CLL. Study conclusions and caveats: Clonality went up at ibrutinib response and then declined back toward baseline at progression.

Produced via immunoSEQ multiplex PCR; TCRdb's table is partial and in-frame only. In the table there are 300,000 or so clones, about 61% of which are singletons. Here the sequenced sample was PBMCs, taken after 36 months of ibrutinib treatment. This receptor was identified in a human donor with chronic lymphocytic leukemia.

This CDR3 reads CASSFSRTSGGYKETQYF. In DNA form, the CDR3 reads TGTGCCAGCAGCTTCTCCCGGACTAGCGGGGGTTATAAAGAGACCCAGTACTTC. This rearrangement joins TRBV7-9 to TRBJ2-5; the match to TRBD2 covers 13 bases. Germline V gives CDR1 SEHNR, CDR2 FQNEAQ (reference sequence). The CDR3 totals 18 residues. J gave up 3 bases and V 3 bases, and 10 bases lay outside the gene matches.